These T cell receptor beta chains were read from a single sample in a study of beta chain features in type 1 diabetes. TCRdb keeps only in-frame clones here, not all; method: immunoSEQ multiplex PCR. The table lists under 450,000 clones, 11% to 15% of them singletons. The sample comprised naive CD4+ T cells from blood. Receptors originate from a man younger than 40 in good health. CDR3s include the opening cysteine and the closing phenylalanine or tryptophan. D genes are given only for firm matches. A row's size may be missing; if present it is once, few, many or a size class.

d_gene: -; v_gene: TRBV7-2; abundance: -; j_gene: TRBJ1-2; CDR3nt: TGTGCCAGCAGCCCGACAGCTAACTATGGCTACACCTTC; CDR3aa: CASSPTANYGYTF
d_gene: -; v_gene: TRBV29-1; abundance: -; j_gene: TRBJ2-7; CDR3nt: TGCAGCGGAAGAATCGGATACGAGCAGTACTTC; CDR3aa: CSGRIGYEQYF
d_gene: -; v_gene: TRBV7-6; abundance: -; j_gene: TRBJ1-2; CDR3nt: TGTGCCAGCAGCCCCGAGGTGGCAGGGCCCTATGGCTACACCTTC; CDR3aa: CASSPEVAGPYGYTF
d_gene: -; v_gene: TRBV30; abundance: many; j_gene: TRBJ2-6; CDR3nt: TGTGCCTGGAGTATCCGGGCCAACGTCCTGACTTTC; CDR3aa: CAWSIRANVLTF
d_gene: TRBD1; v_gene: TRBV7-9; abundance: few; j_gene: TRBJ2-1; CDR3nt: TGTGCCAGCAGCCTCCGTGGGACAGGCTACAATGAGCAGTTCTTC; CDR3aa: CASSLRGTGYNEQFF
d_gene: -; v_gene: TRBV18; abundance: -; j_gene: TRBJ1-4; CDR3nt: TGTGCCAGCTCACCGAACGAGGACTCACTGTTTTTT; CDR3aa: CASSPNEDSLFF
d_gene: -; v_gene: TRBV7-2; abundance: few; j_gene: TRBJ2-3; CDR3nt: TGTGCCAGCAGCTTAGCGGGGATCAGCACAGATACGCAGTATTTT; CDR3aa: CASSLAGISTDTQYF
d_gene: TRBD1; v_gene: TRBV5-4; abundance: -; j_gene: TRBJ2-1; CDR3nt: TGTGCCAGCAGCTCCGGACAGGGGATTGAGCAGTTCTTC; CDR3aa: CASSSGQGIEQFF
d_gene: -; v_gene: TRBV7-2; abundance: few; j_gene: TRBJ2-1; CDR3nt: TGTGCCAGCAGCTTTTCCACTCTTCATGAGCAGTTCTTC; CDR3aa: CASSFSTLHEQFF
d_gene: TRBD2; v_gene: TRBV4-2; abundance: -; j_gene: TRBJ2-5; CDR3nt: TGTGCCAGCAGCCAAGTGAAAGCGGGAGGACGGGAGACCCAGTACTTC; CDR3aa: CASSQVKAGGRETQYF
d_gene: TRBD2; v_gene: TRBV9; abundance: few; j_gene: TRBJ2-2; CDR3nt: TGTGCCAGCAGCGTTACTAGCGATAACACCGGGGAGCTGTTTTTT; CDR3aa: CASSVTSDNTGELFF
d_gene: -; v_gene: TRBV6-5; abundance: -; j_gene: TRBJ1-1; CDR3nt: TGTGCCAGCAGCAACCGCCAGACACGTTTGGGTGAAGCTTTCTTT; CDR3aa: CASSNRQTRLGEAFF